This entry concerns a single TCR beta chain. With V trimmed by 0 bases and J by 6 bases, 6 bases remained unmatched. The V gene's germline CDR1 is SGHRS and CDR2 YFSETQ. CDR3 size: 16 residues. Original handling: Researchers report that nucleated cell counts were estimated from reference gene primer amplification. Some clones are missing from TCRdb's copy, which holds only in-frame ones; the method was immunoSEQ multiplex PCR. V and J calls and clone size are those listed in that table; D and trimming were worked out from the DNA. Of some 80,000 clones in the sample, around 80% were seen once. This sample stems from a study of blood T cell repertoires in COVID-19. Study-wide context: COVID-19 samples collected from the United States, Italy and Spain covered acute and convalescent phases. Nucleic acid was either cDNA or gDNA, and it came from T cells, B-cell-depleted T cells, or PBMCs.

This chain joins TRBV5-1 and TRBJ1-5; 10 bases line up with TRBD1. The TCR sequence derives from a woman between 65 and 79 years old with acute or convalescent COVID-19. The sample was peripheral blood. CDR3 sequence: CASSLERTGGSQPQHF. CDR3 bases: TGCGCCAGCAGCTTGGAAAGGACAGGGGGTTCTCAGCCCCAGCATTTT.